Listed below are T cell receptor beta chains from one sample, sequenced in a study of T cell changes during pregnancy in multiple sclerosis. Measured with immunoSEQ multiplex PCR; TCRdb has only the in-frame clones, and not every one. The sample consists of some 55,000 clones, approximately 90% of them appearing once. The source material was peripheral blood from another person, used as feeder cells. Receptors were obtained from a human donor whose cells served as feeder cells for cultures in a pregnancy study. The CDR3 runs from the conserved cysteine through the conserved F or W. The order of the fields is J gene, V gene, D gene, clone size, CDR3 protein, CDR3 DNA. The D gene is left open where the match is weak. Size tells how often a clone was seen (once, few, many) or the class of an expanded clone, and some rows leave it out.

>TRBJ2-3|TRBV7-9|TRBD2|.
CASSLAAGETDTQYF
TGTGCCAGCAGCCTAGCCGCGGGAGAAACAGATACGCAGTATTTT
>TRBJ1-4|TRBV4-1|TRBD1|.
CASSQVQGEFEKLFF
TGCGCCAGCAGCCAAGTACAGGGGGAGTTCGAAAAACTGTTTTTT
>TRBJ2-2|TRBV28|.|.
CASTTTGARTPTGELFF
TGTGCCAGCACCACTACCGGGGCCCGGACCCCCACCGGGGAGCTGTTTTTT
>TRBJ2-1|TRBV5-4|.|.
CASSLALRNMNEQFF
TGTGCCAGCAGCTTGGCCTTAAGGAATATGAATGAGCAGTTCTTC
>TRBJ1-2|TRBV11-2|.|.
CASSLGRVSGYTF
TGTGCCAGCAGCTTGGGCAGGGTCTCTGGCTACACCTTC
>TRBJ1-1|TRBV27|.|.
CASSPTGMRTEAFF
TGTGCCAGCAGTCCCACAGGGATGAGGACTGAAGCTTTCTTT
>TRBJ1-5|TRBV19|TRBD1|.
CASSIPGLRGDQPQHF
TGTGCCAGTAGTATCCCTGGCCTCAGGGGGGATCAGCCCCAGCATTTT
>TRBJ2-3|TRBV6-5|.|.
CASGGRSTQYF
TGTGCCAGTGGGGGGAGGAGTACGCAGTATTTT
>TRBJ2-2|TRBV28|.|few
CASSLQNTGELFF
TGTGCCAGCAGTTTACAGAACACCGGGGAGCTGTTTTTT
>TRBJ1-5|TRBV9|.|once
CASSVDHSNQPQHF
TGTGCCAGCAGCGTCGACCACAGCAATCAGCCCCAGCATTTT
>TRBJ2-4|TRBV2|TRBD1|.
CASRGGQGDIQYF
TGTGCCAGCAGAGGGGGACAGGGGGACATTCAGTACTTC
>TRBJ2-7|TRBV7-9|.|.
CASSESGGSYEQYF
TGTGCCAGCAGCGAAAGCGGCGGGTCCTACGAGCAGTACTTC
>TRBJ1-1|TRBV19|.|.
CASSFIWNTEAFF
TGTGCCAGTAGTTTCATATGGAACACTGAAGCTTTCTTT
>TRBJ2-1|TRBV5-6|TRBD2|.
CASSDTSGAYNEQFF
TGTGCCAGCAGCGATACTAGCGGGGCCTACAATGAGCAGTTCTTC
>TRBJ1-3|TRBV7-9|TRBD1|.
CASLQQGALGNTIYF
TGTGCCAGCTTGCAACAGGGGGCCTTAGGAAACACCATATATTTT
>TRBJ2-5|TRBV11-2|TRBD2|.
CASSLRAARGGTQYF
TGTGCCAGCAGCTTACGGGCGGCACGGGGGGGGACCCAGTACTTC
>TRBJ2-2|TRBV5-1|.|.
CASRRDHSLGELFF
TGCGCCAGCAGAAGGGACCATTCACTGGGGGAGCTGTTTTTT
>TRBJ2-5|TRBV11-1|.|.
CASSLSDGSRETQYF
TGTGCCAGCAGCTTATCCGACGGCTCCCGGGAGACCCAGTACTTC
>TRBJ1-1|TRBV28|.|.
CASSSPLQGNTEAFF
TGTGCCAGCAGTTCTCCATTACAGGGGAACACTGAAGCTTTCTTT
>TRBJ1-6|TRBV19|TRBD1|.
CASRIHGTALNSPLHF
TGTGCCAGTAGGATACACGGGACAGCCCTCAATTCACCCCTCCACTTT
>TRBJ2-1|TRBV5-6|.|.
CASSLSPSLGSEQFF
TGTGCCAGCAGCTTGTCTCCTAGTCTAGGAAGTGAGCAGTTCTTC
>TRBJ1-1|TRBV6-5|.|once
CASSSPRVVSTEAFF
TGTGCCAGCAGTTCCCCGAGGGTAGTGAGCACTGAAGCTTTCTTT
>TRBJ2-3|TRBV10-2|.|.
CASRLGGDTQYF
TGCGCCAGCAGGCTAGGGGGAGATACGCAGTATTTT
>TRBJ1-4|TRBV30|.|few
CAWSVHGGDEKLFF
TGTGCCTGGAGTGTACACGGGGGCGACGAAAAACTGTTTTTT
>TRBJ1-5|TRBV4-1|.|.
CASSQEQSNQPQHF
TGCGCCAGCAGCCAAGAACAGTCCAATCAGCCCCAGCATTTT
>TRBJ2-5|TRBV2|TRBD1|.
CAISGTGETQYF
TGTGCCATCTCCGGGACAGGGGAGACCCAGTACTTC
>TRBJ2-7|TRBV11-3|TRBD1|once
CASSAGQAPYEQYF
TGTGCCAGCAGCGCAGGACAGGCCCCCTACGAGCAGTACTTC
>TRBJ1-1|TRBV7-6|.|.
CASSLVPGIGTEAFF
TGTGCCAGCAGCTTAGTCCCAGGGATCGGCACTGAAGCTTTCTTT
>TRBJ2-3|TRBV5-4|.|.
CASSQDWNTDTQYF
TGTGCCAGCAGCCAGGACTGGAACACAGATACGCAGTATTTT
>TRBJ1-6|TRBV6-1|TRBD1|.
CASRTGTDNSPLHF
TGTGCCAGCAGAACCGGGACAGACAATTCACCCCTCCACTTT
>TRBJ2-3|TRBV4-1|TRBD2|.
CASSQTGLAGGRDTQYF
TGCGCCAGCAGCCAAACGGGACTAGCGGGAGGAAGGGATACGCAGTATTTT
>TRBJ2-7|TRBV7-6|.|.
CASSLSPGSYEQYF
TGTGCCAGCAGCTTAAGCCCGGGGTCCTACGAGCAGTACTTC
>TRBJ1-5|TRBV5-1|.|few
CASSLRAGDQPQHF
TGCGCCAGCAGCTTGAGGGCAGGGGATCAGCCCCAGCATTTT
>TRBJ2-7|TRBV4-3|TRBD2|.
CASSQDLVAGSRSYEQYF
TGCGCCAGCAGCCAAGATCTGGTAGCGGGGAGCCGCTCCTACGAGCAGTACTTC
>TRBJ2-3|TRBV13|.|.
CASSSREVGAIYAQYF
TGTGCCAGCAGCTCCCGAGAGGTTGGGGCCATATACGCGCAGTATTTT
>TRBJ2-7|TRBV14|.|.
CASSLMGDAASEQYF
TGTGCCAGCAGCCTTATGGGTGATGCGGCGTCTGAGCAGTACTTC
>TRBJ2-7|TRBV19|TRBD1|few
CASSIVDRGEQYF
TGTGCCAGTAGTATAGTTGACAGGGGAGAGCAGTACTTC
>TRBJ2-5|TRBV5-6|TRBD2|.
CASSFGGTKKETQYF
TGTGCCAGCAGCTTTGGGGGGACTAAGAAAGAGACCCAGTACTTC
>TRBJ1-1|TRBV16|TRBD1|.
CASVPTGAIGEAFF
TGTGCCAGCGTCCCTACAGGGGCCATTGGAGAAGCTTTCTTT
>TRBJ1-3|TRBV9|.|once
CASSVVGDSGNTIYF
TGTGCCAGCAGCGTAGTTGGCGACTCTGGAAACACCATATATTTT
>TRBJ2-7|TRBV18|.|.
CASSPAGGIGSEQYF
TGTGCCAGCTCACCCGCCGGCGGGATCGGGTCCGAGCAGTACTTC
>TRBJ2-1|TRBV5-8|.|.
CASSLEGRDRNEQFF
TGTGCCAGCAGCTTGGAAGGCAGGGATAGAAATGAGCAGTTCTTC
>TRBJ1-2|TRBV10-3|.|few
CAISPRQSYYGYTF
TGTGCCATCAGCCCTCGACAGTCCTACTATGGCTACACCTTC
>TRBJ2-3|TRBV29-1|.|.
CSVEDSVWQSRRDTQYF
TGCAGCGTTGAAGATTCGGTATGGCAGTCCCGGCGGGATACGCAGTATTTT
>TRBJ2-3|TRBV29-1|TRBD1|.
CSVEGAQGADTQYF
TGCAGCGTCGAAGGGGCACAGGGGGCAGATACGCAGTATTTT